These 23 T cell receptor beta chains were sequenced from one sample in a study of blood T cell repertoires in COVID-19. The table came from immunoSEQ multiplex PCR; TCRdb's copy has only in-frame clones and leaves some out. This table holds roughly 38,000 clones, 65% to 80% found once. The sample was peripheral blood. The receptors shown here come from a man aged 55-75 years with active COVID-19.

The chain employs TRBV4-3 and TRBJ2-1; D uncertain. Germline V gives CDR1 LGHNA, CDR2 YSLEER. V shed 2 bases and J shed 0 bases, with 8 bases lying between them. The length of the CDR3 is 15 residues. Here the CDR3 reads CASSQLSVSYNEQFF. CDR3 sequence (DNA): TGCGCCAGCAGCCAATTAAGCGTCTCCTACAATGAGCAGTTCTTC.

This clone was picked up one time. The rearrangement links TRBV7-2 to TRBJ1-4; no clear D gene. Per germline, CDR1 SGHTA and CDR2 FQGNSA. The CDR3 has 15 residues. Trimming left V 5 bases short and J 0 bases short, with 10 bases between. Here the CDR3 reads CASSARSATNEKLFF. In DNA, the CDR3 is TGTGCCAGCAGCGCGAGGAGTGCAACTAATGAAAAACTGTTTTTT. Looking up the rest from reference TRBV7-2 and TRBJ1-4 gives the full variable domain: GAGVSQSPSNKVTEKGKDVELRCDPISGHTALYWYRQSLGQGLEFLIYFQGNSAPDKSGLPSDRFSAERTGGSVSTLTIQRTQQEDSAVYLCASSARSATNEKLFFGSGTQLSVL.

V gene TRBV11-2 combines with J gene TRBJ2-5; 10 bases match TRBD2. Germline values: CDR1 SGHAT, CDR2 FQNNGV. This CDR3 contains 16 residues. After removal of 0 bases from V and 9 bases from J, the junction contained 10 bases not matched to a gene. CDR3 nucleotides: TGTGCCAGCAGCTTAGACATGGCTAGCGGGGGTATAGCCCAGTACTTC. Translated, it gives CASSLDMASGGIAQYF.

The chain carries TRBV7-2 and TRBJ2-1, with 10 nucleotides matching TRBD1. This CDR3 contains 13 residues. J lost 16 bases, V lost 1 base, and 7 bases had no gene match. Per the germline V gene, CDR1 is SGHTA and CDR2 is FQGNSA. This chain's CDR3 is CASSLGPGTGVFF. For the CDR3, the DNA is TGTGCCAGCAGCTTAGGACCCGGGACAGGGGTCTTCTTC.

The V call is TRBV11-2, the J call TRBJ1-5; maybe TRBD1 (5 bases). This CDR3 contains 16 residues. V gave up 3 bases and J gave up 4 bases, with 16 bases separating them. CDR1 SGHAT and CDR2 FQNNGV come from the germline V gene. This chain's CDR3 is CASSLEAGQINQPQHF. CDR3 nucleotides: TGTGCCAGCAGCTTGGAGGCGGGGCAGATTAATCAGCCCCAGCATTTT.

The gene calls are TRBV18 and TRBJ2-6; D gene unclear. The germline V and J ends were trimmed by 6 bases and 4 bases, with 7 bases remaining between them. The CDR3 totals 13 residues. Per the germline V gene, CDR1 is KGHSH and CDR2 is LQKENI. CDR3 DNA sequence: TGTGCCAGCTCGGCGGCCGGGGCCAACGTCCTGACTTTC. This translates into CASSAAGANVLTF.

This sequence joins TRBV18 and TRBJ2-7; TRBD2 matches at 10 bases. V dropped 0 bases and J dropped 10; count of bases not matched to a gene: 9. The germline CDR1 and CDR2 sequences are KGHSH and LQKENI. The CDR3 has 15 residues. For the CDR3, the DNA is TGTGCCAGCTCACCACCTCACGGACTAGCGGAGGCCCAGTACTTC. Its protein is CASSPPHGLAEAQYF.

The V and J genes are TRBV29-1 and TRBJ1-1; D gene uncertain. Germline assignment: CDR1 SQVTM and CDR2 ANQGSEA. Trimming stripped 2 bases from V and 7 bases from J, with 17 bases between. This CDR3 has 14 amino acids. CDR3 DNA: TGCAGCGTTGAAACGACGGCGATTTCTAGTGAAGCTTTCTTT. Translation: CSVETTAISSEAFF.

V gene TRBV9 combines with J gene TRBJ2-1; 8 bases fit TRBD2. The junction had 11 bases not matched to a gene; V was cut back by 4 bases and J by 5 bases. From germline, CDR1 is SGDLS and CDR2 YYNGEE. The CDR3 runs to 16 residues. In DNA, the CDR3 is TGTGCCAGCAGCCGTAGGGGCACTAGCGGTCACAATGAGCAGTTCTTC. Its translation is CASSRRGTSGHNEQFF.

The chain is built from TRBV27 and TRBJ2-5; perhaps TRBD1 as D (5 bases). V lost 3 bases to trimming and J lost 2 bases, with 13 bases between them. The CDR3 contains 15 residues. Germline V lookup: CDR1 MNHEY, CDR2 SMNVEV (reference sequence). The CDR3 spells CASSFKRGIQETQYF. CDR3 in DNA: TGTGCCAGCAGTTTTAAAAGGGGCATTCAAGAGACCCAGTACTTC.

V is TRBV7-2 and J is TRBJ2-2; 11 bases line up with TRBD2. With 5 bases clipped from V and 4 bases from J, the junction kept 6 bases outside the gene matches. The CDR3 covers 16 residues. Germline CDR1 is SGHTA and CDR2 is FQGNSA. The CDR3 reads CASSGILAGATGELFF. CDR3 coding DNA: TGTGCCAGCAGCGGGATACTAGCGGGGGCCACCGGGGAGCTGTTTTTT.

The genes are TRBV7-8 and TRBJ1-5; D uncertain. Trimming left V 5 bases short and J 2 bases short, with 13 bases between. CDR3 length equals 15 residues. Per germline, CDR1 SGHVS and CDR2 FQNEAQ. CDR3 bases: TGTGCCAGCAGCCCTTTCGAGGGTGGCAATCAGCCCCAGCATTTT. Translating gives CASSPFEGGNQPQHF.

This clone came up a few times. This chain uses TRBV7-2 with TRBJ1-1; 10 bases agree with TRBD1. The CDR3 totals 14 residues. The trim removed 5 bases at V and 5 bases at J, leaving 5 bases unmatched. In germline, CDR1 is SGHTA, CDR2 FQGNSA. The CDR3 here is CASSRDRGGTEAFF. The CDR3, as DNA: TGTGCCAGCAGCCGGGACAGGGGCGGGACTGAAGCTTTCTTT.

This sequence joins TRBV7-2 and TRBJ1-2, with 7 nucleotides matching TRBD1. The CDR3 is 14 residues long. V shed 5 bases and J 4 bases; nucleotides not matched to a gene: 7. CDR1 and CDR2 (germline): SGHTA, FQGNSA. CDR3 loop: CASSPWDSVYGYTF. As DNA, the CDR3 is TGTGCCAGCAGCCCGTGGGACAGTGTCTATGGCTACACCTTC.

The CDR3 protein is CASSSFRGTSLGDYGYTF. DNA of the CDR3: TGTGCCAGCAGTTCGTTTAGGGGGACATCTCTGGGGGACTATGGCTACACCTTC. This chain connects TRBV7-2 to TRBJ1-2, with D maybe TRBD1 (6 bases). V lost 6 bases and J 3 bases, leaving 26 bases between the germline ends. CDR3 length equals 18 residues. Germline V lookup: CDR1 SGHTA, CDR2 FQGNSA.

The V and J genes are TRBV28 and TRBJ1-5; D gene unclear. Looked up from germline, CDR1 is MDHEN and CDR2 is SYDVKM. The CDR3 sequence is 17 residues long. V lost 7 bases and J lost 1, with 20 bases in between. This chain's CDR3 is CASKGHSGLGSNQPQHF. The CDR3 DNA sequence: TGTGCCAGCAAAGGTCACAGCGGGCTCGGGAGCAATCAGCCCCAGCATTTT.

The chain recombines TRBV10-3 with TRBJ2-1; TRBD2 agrees at 12 bases. Germline V gene data show CDR1 as ENHRY and CDR2 as SYGVKD. This CDR3 comprises 16 residues. V was pared by 2 bases and J by 7 bases, with 6 bases of the junction left unmatched. In nucleotides, the CDR3 is TGTGCCATCAGTGAGCCTAGCGGGGGGGCCAGGAATGAGCAGTTCTTC. This translates into CAISEPSGGARNEQFF.

V is TRBV7-9 and J is TRBJ1-3; a possible D gene is TRBD1 (6 bases). The V gene lost 1 base and the J gene lost 4 bases, with 11 bases spanning the gap. CDR3 length: 15 residues. Germline V gene lookup returns CDR1 SEHNR and CDR2 FQNEAQ (reference sequence). CDR3 sequence: CASSLGQGTGNTIYF. CDR3 nucleotide sequence: TGTGCCAGCAGCTTAGGGCAGGGGACGGGAAACACCATATATTTT.

The chain has TRBV24-1 and TRBJ2-3; a possible D gene is TRBD1 (6 bases). Germline V gene sequence: CDR1 KGHDR, CDR2 SFDVKD. The CDR3 runs to 16 residues. Trimming took off 2 bases at V and 0 bases at J, with 11 bases between the two ends. The CDR3 loop reads CATSDSGTRSTDTQYF. The CDR3 bases are TGTGCCACCAGTGATTCCGGGACACGAAGCACAGATACGCAGTATTTT.

The genes are TRBV19 and TRBJ1-3, with D possibly being TRBD1 (6 bases). This CDR3 is 14 amino acids long. V was trimmed by 7 bases and J by 0 bases, leaving 10 bases between them. The V gene's germline CDR1 is LNHDA and CDR2 SQIVND (reference sequence). CDR3 residues: CASTEDSSGNTIYF. In DNA form, the CDR3 reads TGTGCCAGTACCGAGGACAGCTCTGGAAACACCATATATTTT.

The rearrangement links TRBV6-4 to TRBJ2-1, with a tentative D call TRBD2 (5 bases). Trimming removed 6 bases from V and 0 bases from J, with 15 bases in between. Germline values: CDR1 MRHNA, CDR2 SNTAGT. The CDR3 extends over 16 amino acids. The CDR3 bases are TGTGCCAGCAGCGGGGATGACCCTAGCTCCTACAATGAGCAGTTCTTC. Translation gives CASSGDDPSSYNEQFF.

The CDR3 loop is CSVPSTGTSYNEQFF. CDR3 in DNA: TGCAGCGTTCCTTCTACCGGGACTTCCTACAATGAGCAGTTCTTC. The chain combines TRBV29-1 with TRBJ2-1, with D perhaps matching TRBD2 (6 bases). Germline assignment: CDR1 SQVTM and CDR2 ANQGSEA. V was trimmed by 5 bases and J by 1 base, leaving 15 bases between them. The CDR3 has 15 residues.

The chain joins TRBV2 to TRBJ1-5, with 9 bases that match TRBD1. V lost 8 bases to trimming and J lost 3 bases; unmatched junction nucleotides: 8. This CDR3 spans 15 amino acids. Germline lookup yields CDR1 SNHLY and CDR2 FYNNEI. CDR3 sequence: CASRGQGLLNQPQHF. DNA for the CDR3: TGTGCCAGCCGGGGACAGGGACTGCTCAATCAGCCCCAGCATTTT.